This T cell receptor (beta chain) was recorded in a study of identical twins (dated by TCRdb to the mid-2010s). In terms of the full investigation: The study deep-sequenced TCR alpha and beta repertoires from monozygotic twins, unrelated adults of various ages and cord blood to test whether fetal clonotypes persist. Replicate twin experiments were performed at different times using different library preparation protocols to rule out contamination.

Libraries came from 5' RACE. The reads were generated on an Illumina HiSeq 2000. A universal primer binding site was introduced by template switching, and a unique molecular identifier was present in the final cDNA, enabling accurate counting of TCR cDNA molecules. First-strand cDNA for TCR alpha and beta chains was synthesized from specific primers in the conserved constant-segment region. To control for contamination, every cDNA library was double barcoded, receiving both a SMART-Mk sample barcode and Illumina barcodes. Two successive PCR steps introduced TruSeq adapter sequences along with Illumina sample barcodes. TCR alpha and beta cDNA libraries were sequenced on the Illumina HiSeq platform with custom primers. As for the original processing: MiGEC was used to process raw reads and extract unique molecular identifiers, and MiXCR was used to find CDR3 positions. For each individual, recombination models were inferred using an EM algorithm with the repgenHMM and IGoR tools. The analysis of shared clonotypes was done with the tcR package in R, with sharing normalized by the product of cloneset sizes. To study raw recombination free of thymic and clonal selection effects, out-of-frame nonproductive sequences were analyzed. TCRdb itself trimmed the public reads at Q25 with fastp, ran MiXCR and retained productive beta chains. Every entry covers one CDR3 protein and lists the most common genes and DNA from its rows. TCRdb, not the original authors, processed these V and J calls. The sample table holds more than 400,000 distinct CDR3 sequences, of which 15% were seen once. Roughly 0.46% of the sample lies in the top ten.

Broader findings and caveats from the paper: Out-of-frame TCR alpha sharing in monozygotic twins was systematically underestimated by recombination models, whereas sharing between unrelated individuals was in agreement with the recombination models. In beta out-of-frame sequences, excess twin sharing was weaker, because having fewer shared sequences lowered the signal-to-noise ratio. Invariant T cells such as MAIT and iNKT could partly confound zero-insertion analyses, though diverse VJ usage argued against this for most clonotypes. Fewer insertions were carried by abundant cord blood beta clonotypes; a weaker similar trend was observed in young adult naive repertoires, while no such trend was observed in memory repertoires. Compared with coincidental sharing between unrelated individuals, out-of-frame TCR alpha sequences shared between twins showed an excess of sequences with low generation probability. Because the same donors could not be followed over many years, the conclusions relied on cross-sectional statistical analysis.

Cut back by 4 bases and 5 bases, the V and J ends lie 20 bases apart. CDR1 and CDR2, looked up from the germline V gene (reference sequence), are MNHEY and SMNVEV. The CDR3 measures 16 amino acids from cysteine to phenylalanine. Only the CDR3 DNA stays, 48 bases, in frame from base 1. Every donor was a healthy Caucasian. The twin cohort consisted of three pairs of female monozygotic twins, all aged roughly 18 to 29 years. Positive isolation kits from Invitrogen were used to isolate CD4+ and CD8+ T cell populations. As regards this clonotype: This clone's antigen is unknown. One base away there is no much larger clone; base qualities are not given.

The sample also formed part of further work on yellow fever vaccine responses in identical twins. From the second report: The T cell response to vaccination in identical twins was reported by the authors to appear partly convergent and partly personalized. In the study, vaccine-responding T cell clones were precisely tracked in identical twins.

The sample taken for sequencing was CD4+ T cells sorted from blood. Recombination joined TRBV27 with TRBJ2-5; the D segment is perhaps TRBD1 or TRBD2, each sharing 5 matched bases. This clonotype originated in a woman between 18 and 30 years old in good health. The CDR3 is CASSSYSGTLGETQYF. The bases are TGTGCCAGCAGTTCCTACTCCGGGACCCTGGGGGAGACCCAGTACTTC.